The present entry profiles one T cell receptor (beta chain) with its context. As yet, its antigen is unknown. The data were taken from a study of T cell responses to AZD1222 COVID-19 vaccine. Turning to the study itself: Recipients boosted at about 4 weeks or about 12 weeks are pooled. Study-level points and caveats: The sample set comprised mostly white British donors with more females, and clonal diversity was possibly underestimated. The number of AZD1222 recipients seropositive at baseline was only five or six. The study reported that nearly half of spike-specific TCRs target unmutated variant regions.

Produced via immunoSEQ multiplex PCR; TCRdb's table is partial and in-frame only. Of around 120,000 clones in the sample, about 92% were seen once. The CDR3 spans 15 residues. With 4 bases clipped from V and 7 bases from J, the junction kept 10 bases outside the gene matches. The germline gives CDR1 SGHRS, CDR2 YFSETQ. This specimen was peripheral blood, taken on day 0 of AZD1222 vaccination. This TCR came from an adult in good health. This chain links TRBV5-1 with TRBJ2-1, with 8 positions matching TRBD2. DNA for the CDR3: TGCGCCAGCAGCCCTGAGAGCGGGAGAGGGAATGAGCAGTTCTTC. Its translation: CASSPESGRGNEQFF.